This T cell receptor (beta chain) was sequenced during a study of cytomegalovirus exposure and HLA in healthy donors. On the study more broadly: A subsequent analysis reported that the 120 validation repertoires were produced on the same platform that had also been used for the 550 to 750 first-cohort repertoires.

Generated by immunoSEQ multiplex PCR, the TCRdb table keeps only in-frame clones and is missing some. The sample lists 120,000 or so clones, around 85% occurring once. V shed 5 bases and J shed 10 bases, with 9 bases lying between them. CDR1 and CDR2 (germline): MGHRA, YSYEKL. The CDR3 loop spans 11 amino acids. The chain employs TRBV4-1 and TRBJ2-1; D uncertain. The TCR comes from a man younger than 35 in good health and CMV-seropositive. The source material was PBMCs. The CDR3 DNA follows: TGCGCCAGCAGCTCGGTGGGCGAGCAGTTCTTC. This encodes CASSSVGEQFF.